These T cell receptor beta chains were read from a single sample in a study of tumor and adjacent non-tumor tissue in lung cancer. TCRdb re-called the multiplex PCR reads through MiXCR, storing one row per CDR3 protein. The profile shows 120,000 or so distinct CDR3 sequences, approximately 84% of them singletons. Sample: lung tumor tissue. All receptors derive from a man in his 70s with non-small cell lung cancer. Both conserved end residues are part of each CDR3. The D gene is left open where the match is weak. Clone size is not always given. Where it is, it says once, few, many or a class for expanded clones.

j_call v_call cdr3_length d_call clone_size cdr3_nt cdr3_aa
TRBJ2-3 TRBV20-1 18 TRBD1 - TGCAGTGCCACCCGGGACAGGGATGCTAGCAGGACCATATATACGCAGTATTTT CSATRDRDASRTIYTQYF
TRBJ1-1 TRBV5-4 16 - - TGTGCCGATTGGGACGGAACCCAAGGGCTAAACATTGAAGATTTCTTT CADWDGTQGLNIEDFF
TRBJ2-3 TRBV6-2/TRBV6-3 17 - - TGTACCAGCAGTTACCCGATGACGATAGGCCACCAGGATACGCAGTATTTT CTSSYPMTIGHQDTQYF
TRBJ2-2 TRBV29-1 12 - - TGCAGCATTCATTTCGGGCCCGGGGGGCTGTTTTTT CSIHFGPGGLFF
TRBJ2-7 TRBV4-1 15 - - TGCGACAGCAGCCAATGGCGGGACTTATCCAACGAGCAGTACTTC CDSSQWRDLSNEQYF
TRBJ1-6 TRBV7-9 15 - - TGTGCCAGCAGCCGACTCCGGGCCGCTAGTTCACCCCTCCACTTT CASSRLRAASSPLHF
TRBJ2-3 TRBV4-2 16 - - TGTGCCAGCAGCCAAGCTCCAGGAGGCGTTACAGATAGGCAGTATTTT CASSQAPGGVTDRQYF
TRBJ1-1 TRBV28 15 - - TGTGCCAGCAGTGGGAAGGGGATTGGTATCACTGAAGCTTTCTTT CASSGKGIGITEAFF
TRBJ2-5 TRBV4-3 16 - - TGCGTCAATAGCCAAACCGGAGGGGTGGGACAAGAGACCCAGTACTTC CVNSQTGGVGQETQYF
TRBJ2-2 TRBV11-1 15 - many TGTGCCAGCAGCTTAGGGGGTGAGAACACCGGGGAGCTGTTTTTT CASSLGGENTGELFF
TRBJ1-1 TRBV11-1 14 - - TGTGCCAGTACTCAGGGGACAAGGAACACTGAAGCTTTCTTT CASTQGTRNTEAFF
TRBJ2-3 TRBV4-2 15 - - TGTGCCAGCAGTCAAAATCGCCGAACCACAGATACACAGTGTTTT CASSQNRRTTDTQCF
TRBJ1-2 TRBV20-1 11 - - TGCAGTGTTAGAGATTTAGATGGTCACACCTTC CSVRDLDGHTF